Shown below are 21 T cell receptor beta chains from a single sample sequenced in a study of cytomegalovirus exposure and HLA in healthy donors. The PCR made use of 60 Vbeta and 13 Jbeta primers. Measured with immunoSEQ multiplex PCR; TCRdb has only the in-frame clones, and not every one. The sample includes some 160,000 clones, around 79% of them seen just once. Sequencing was performed on PBMCs. The receptors were gathered from a woman aged 45-65 years in good health and CMV-seronegative.

The chain links TRBV5-1 to TRBJ1-1; a possible D gene is TRBD1 (5 bases). This CDR3 spans 16 amino acids. The germline gives CDR1 SGHRS, CDR2 YFSETQ. V dropped 2 bases and J dropped 5 bases, with 19 bases sitting between them. As DNA, the CDR3 is TGCGCCAGCAGCTTAACCCCACCGGGGGTTGGGACTGAAGCTTTCTTT. Translation: CASSLTPPGVGTEAFF. Supplemented by reference TRBV5-1 and TRBJ1-1, the full variable domain reads KAGVTQTPRYLIKTRGQQVTLSCSPISGHRSVSWYQQTPGQGLQFLFEYFSETQRNKGNFPGRFSGRQFSNSRSEMNVSTLELGDSALYLCASSLTPPGVGTEAFFGQGTRLTVV.

The V gene is TRBV5-5, the J gene TRBJ1-5; D ambiguous. The V end lost 0 bases, the J end lost 0 bases, and 16 bases lay between the germline ends. Germline values: CDR1 SGHKS, CDR2 YYEKEE (reference sequence). CDR3 length equals 18 residues. The CDR3: CASSLVAGIGYSNQPQHF. In DNA form, the CDR3 reads TGTGCCAGCAGCTTGGTAGCGGGGATAGGTTATAGCAATCAGCCCCAGCATTTT. The full variable domain, completed using reference TRBV5-5 and TRBJ1-5, is DAGVTQSPTHLIKTRGQQVTLRCSPISGHKSVSWYQQVLGQGPQFIFQYYEKEERGRGNFPDRFSARQFPNYSSELNVNALLLGDSALYLCASSLVAGIGYSNQPQHFGDGTRLSIL.

Regarding this clone: The identical CDR3 is also encoded by other nucleotide sequences in the sample. This rearrangement joins TRBV4-1 to TRBJ2-1; 14 bases match TRBD2. From germline, CDR1 is MGHRA and CDR2 YSYEKL. Trimming at V came to 4 bases and at J to 8 bases, leaving 4 bases not matched to a gene. This CDR3 contains 15 residues. CDR3 in amino acids: CASSPGLAGVHEQFF. The CDR3 bases are TGCGCCAGCAGCCCGGGACTAGCGGGAGTGCATGAGCAGTTCTTC.

The V and J genes are TRBV27 and TRBJ1-2, with 8 nucleotides matching TRBD1. J lost 2 bases, V lost 5 bases, and 7 bases had no gene match. This CDR3 spans 15 amino acids. The germline gives CDR1 MNHEY, CDR2 SMNVEV (reference sequence). CDR3 coding DNA: TGTGCCAGCAGTCCCCGGACAGGGCCGAACTATGGCTACACCTTC. Residues: CASSPRTGPNYGYTF.

The chain is built from TRBV28 and TRBJ2-6, with D maybe TRBD1 (6 bases). CDR3 length: 17 amino acids. V was cut by 3 bases and J by 0 bases, with 12 bases left in between. Germline V lookup: CDR1 MDHEN, CDR2 SYDVKM. The CDR3 DNA follows: TGTGCCAGCAGTTTGACAGGACTCCGCTCTGGGGCCAACGTCCTGACTTTC. It yields the protein CASSLTGLRSGANVLTF.

This chain uses TRBV28 with TRBJ2-7; weak D call: TRBD2 (7 bases). CDR3 length equals 14 residues. Germline V lookup: CDR1 MDHEN, CDR2 SYDVKM. Trimming took 3 bases from V and 2 from J, leaving 11 bases between them. DNA for the CDR3: TGTGCCAGCAGTTTGGGGGGGCCCACCTACGAGCAGTACTTC. Residues: CASSLGGPTYEQYF.

The chain links TRBV28 to TRBJ2-5, with 7 bases aligning to TRBD1. CDR1 and CDR2 (germline): MDHEN, SYDVKM. V lost 3 bases and J lost 5; bases outside the gene matches: 9. The CDR3 is made up of 15 amino acids. CDR3 protein: CASSFIGGRRETQYF. CDR3 in DNA: TGTGCCAGCAGTTTTATAGGGGGCCGTAGGGAGACCCAGTACTTC.

V and J are TRBV5-4 and TRBJ1-3, with D possibly being TRBD1 (5 bases). With 3 bases removed from V and 3 bases from J, the gap between germline ends came to 7 bases. Germline V gene data show CDR1 as SGHNT and CDR2 as YYREEE (reference sequence). This CDR3 region has 13 residues. This CDR3 reads CASSSGDGNTIYF. The CDR3 bases are TGTGCCAGCAGCTCGGGGGATGGAAACACCATATATTTT. Drawing the rest from reference TRBV5-4 and TRBJ1-3, the complete variable domain is ETGVTQSPTHLIKTRGQQVTLRCSSQSGHNTVSWYQQALGQGPQFIFQYYREEENGRGNFPPRFSGLQFPNYSSELNVNALELDDSALYLCASSSGDGNTIYFGEGSWLTVV.

This clone showed up just a few times. The chain is built from TRBV19 and TRBJ2-1; 9 bases are shared with TRBD1. CDR3 length: 16 amino acids. Germline lookup yields CDR1 LNHDA and CDR2 SQIVND (reference sequence). Trimming took 1 base from V and 0 from J; bases not matched to a gene: 1. The CDR3 nucleotides read TGTGCCAGTAGTATAGGGGGACAGGGCTCCTACAATGAGCAGTTCTTC. Protein: CASSIGGQGSYNEQFF.

The chain has TRBV6-5 and TRBJ1-5, with D unclear. V was pared by 0 bases and J by 0 bases, with 6 bases between. This CDR3 region has 15 residues. CDR1 is MNHEY and CDR2 is SVGAGI in the germline V gene. CDR3 sequence (DNA): TGTGCCAGCAGTTACTCGCAGTATAGCAATCAGCCCCAGCATTTT. As protein: CASSYSQYSNQPQHF.

This clone was found once. The V gene is TRBV9, the J gene TRBJ2-1; 7 bases align to TRBD1. Germline lookup yields CDR1 SGDLS and CDR2 YYNGEE. V lost 4 bases to trimming and J lost 0 bases; unmatched junction nucleotides: 10. This CDR3 spans 17 amino acids. The CDR3 protein is CASSPRDSRYSYNEQFF. In DNA, the CDR3 is TGTGCCAGCAGCCCACGGGACAGCCGATACTCCTACAATGAGCAGTTCTTC. Together with reference TRBV9 and TRBJ2-1, the CDR3 gives the full variable domain: DSGVTQTPKHLITATGQRVTLRCSPRSGDLSVYWYQQSLDQGLQFLIQYYNGEERAKGNILERFSAQQFPDLHSELNLSSLELGDSALYFCASSPRDSRYSYNEQFFGPGTRLTVL.

The J gene is TRBJ2-5, the V gene TRBV5-1, with 9 nucleotides matching TRBD1. The J call is uncertain, as TRBJ2-7 better fits the DNA end. Germline V CDR1 and CDR2: SGHRS, YFSETQ. The CDR3 is 15 residues long. The CDR3 spells CASSSTGGSSYEQYF. The CDR3 nucleotides are TGCGCCAGCAGCTCAACAGGGGGCTCGTCCTACGAGCAGTACTTC.

The table lists this clone with a few counts. This chain joins TRBV11-2 and TRBJ2-5, with 7 bases lining up with TRBD1. With V trimmed by 1 base and J by 4 bases, 18 bases remained unmatched. The CDR3 consists of 19 residues. Germline CDR1 and CDR2: SGHAT and FQNNGV. The DNA for the CDR3 is TGTGCCAGCAGCTTAGGTGCCCGTTTGGGGTGGCAGGGGGTAGAGACCCAGTACTTC. Its protein product is CASSLGARLGWQGVETQYF.

This clone came up once. This rearrangement joins TRBV29-1 to TRBJ2-1; D possibly corresponds to TRBD1 (6 bases). Trimming took 7 bases from V and 7 from J, leaving 11 bases between them. This CDR3 contains 11 residues. Germline V gene sequence: CDR1 SQVTM, CDR2 ANQGSEA. CDR3 bases: TGCAGCGGGGAAAGGGGGAATGAGCAGTTCTTC. Translated: CSGERGNEQFF.

This clone was counted a few times. The chain employs TRBV13 and TRBJ2-2; possibly TRBD1 for D (5 bases). Germline loops: CDR1 PRHDT, CDR2 FYEKMQ (reference sequence). The CDR3 has 17 residues. Between the trimmed V and J ends, which lost 5 bases and 2 bases, there was a span of 18 bases. The CDR3 here is CASSANQGRFNTGELFF. CDR3 coding DNA: TGTGCCAGCAGCGCCAACCAGGGCAGATTTAACACCGGGGAGCTGTTTTTT.

The chain links TRBV4-1 to TRBJ1-5; 7 bases line up with TRBD1. The CDR3 spans 14 residues. Germline CDR1 and CDR2: MGHRA and YSYEKL. V shed 4 bases and J 9 bases; nucleotides not matched to a gene: 9. The CDR3 DNA sequence: TGCGCCAGCAGCCCCAGGGGGGTCGTGAGGCCCCAGCATTTT. Translating gives CASSPRGVVRPQHF.

The chain has TRBV5-1 and TRBJ2-2, with TRBD2 matching 10 bases. Losses at the gene ends were 7 bases for V and 0 bases for J; bases not matched to a gene: 3. The CDR3 loop spans 15 amino acids. Germline V gene lookup returns CDR1 SGHRS and CDR2 YFSETQ. The CDR3 DNA is TGCGCCAGCGTAGCGGGGGGATCGAACACCGGGGAGCTGTTTTTT. Protein product: CASVAGGSNTGELFF.

The CDR3 region is CASRPGQAAYQPQHF. The CDR3 DNA is TGTGCCAGCAGACCCGGACAGGCGGCTTATCAGCCCCAGCATTTT. V and J are TRBV28 and TRBJ1-5; 7 nucleotides agree with TRBD1. The V segment lost 6 bases and the J segment 5 bases; nucleotides outside the gene matches: 10. This CDR3 is 15 amino acids long. From germline, CDR1 is MDHEN and CDR2 SYDVKM.

V and J are TRBV18 and TRBJ1-1, with a weak D call TRBD1 (6 bases). V dropped 1 base and J dropped 4 bases, with 7 bases sitting between them. The CDR3 length is 13 residues. CDR1 KGHSH and CDR2 LQKENI come from the germline V gene. CDR3 region: CASSPRQATEAFF. CDR3 nucleotides: TGTGCCAGCTCACCACGACAGGCCACTGAAGCTTTCTTT.

V usage is TRBV5-6 and J usage is TRBJ2-1; D is unresolved. The CDR3 covers 16 residues. The germline CDR1 and CDR2 sequences are SGHDT and YYEEEE. Between the trimmed V and J ends, which lost 0 bases and 2 bases, there was a span of 12 bases. The CDR3 here is CASSLVGSRTYNEQFF. The CDR3 DNA is TGTGCCAGCAGCTTGGTCGGGTCGAGGACCTACAATGAGCAGTTCTTC.

The chain's CDR3 is CASSGGGLAGMVQETQYF. The CDR3 coding sequence is TGTGCCAGCAGCGGCGGAGGACTAGCGGGGATGGTTCAAGAGACCCAGTACTTC. This chain connects TRBV9 to TRBJ2-5; the match to TRBD2 covers 12 bases. This CDR3 is built from 18 residues. Losses at the gene ends were 3 bases for V and 2 bases for J; bases not matched to a gene: 11. CDR1 is SGDLS and CDR2 is YYNGEE in the germline V gene.